The TCR beta chain under discussion was sequenced for a study of resident and recirculating memory T cells in vitiligo. TCRdb keeps only in-frame clones here, not all; method: immunoSEQ multiplex PCR. This sample has 65,000 to 80,000 clones, with just over 90% found just once. The CDR3 extends over 12 amino acids. In germline, CDR1 is SGDLS, CDR2 YYNGEE. J gave up 7 bases and V 4 bases, and 4 bases lay outside the gene matches. The chain carries TRBV9 and TRBJ1-1; 7 bases are a match to TRBD1. The receptor's source is a male donor with vitiligo. What was sequenced was blood. In nucleotides, the CDR3 is TGTGCCAGCAGCCTTCGGGACAGTGAAGCTTTCTTT. As protein: CASSLRDSEAFF.